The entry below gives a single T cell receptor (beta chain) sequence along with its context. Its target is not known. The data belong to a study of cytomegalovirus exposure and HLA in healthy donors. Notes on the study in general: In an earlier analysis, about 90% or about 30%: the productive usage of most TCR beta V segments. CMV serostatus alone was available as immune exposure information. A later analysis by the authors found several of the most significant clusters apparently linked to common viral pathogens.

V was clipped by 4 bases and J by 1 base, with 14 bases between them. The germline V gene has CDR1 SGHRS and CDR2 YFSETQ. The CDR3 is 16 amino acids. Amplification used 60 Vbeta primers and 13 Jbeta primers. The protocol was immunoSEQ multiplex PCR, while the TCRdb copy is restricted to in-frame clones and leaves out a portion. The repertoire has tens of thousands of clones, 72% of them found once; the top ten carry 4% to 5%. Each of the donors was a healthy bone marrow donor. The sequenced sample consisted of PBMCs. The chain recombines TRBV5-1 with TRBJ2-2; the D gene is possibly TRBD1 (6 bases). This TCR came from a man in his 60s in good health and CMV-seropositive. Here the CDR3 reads CASSPAGTLNTGELFF. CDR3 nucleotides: TGCGCCAGCAGCCCGGCCGGGACATTGAACACCGGGGAGCTGTTTTTT.